The next 10 T cell receptor beta chains were all read from a single sample in a study of blood T cells in healthy people across ages. For the second PCR, which ran for roughly 6 to 11 cycles, a sample-barcoded 5' primer and a J-beta primer mix were used. In TCRdb, the 5' RACE reads were re-called with MiXCR into one record per CDR3 protein. The table includes 1.5 million to 2 million distinct CDR3 sequences, about 49% detected once. Specimen: blood. The receptor set was obtained from a woman aged 40 to 55 in good health.

V and J are TRBV10-3 and TRBJ2-1; no clear D gene. V shed 4 bases and J shed 3 bases, with 13 bases lying between them. From germline, CDR1 is ENHRY and CDR2 SYGVKD. This CDR3 comprises 15 residues. The CDR3 spells CAISGRESFYNEQFF. The CDR3 DNA is TGTGCCATCAGTGGTAGGGAAAGCTTCTACAATGAGCAGTTCTTC.

This rearrangement joins TRBV3-1 to TRBJ2-5; D is uncertain. The CDR3 extends over 14 amino acids. Germline lookup yields CDR1 LGHDT and CDR2 YNNKEL (reference sequence). Deletions cut 7 bases from V and 2 bases from J, with 14 bases between. CDR3 region: CASNNRGTQETQYF. Written as DNA, the CDR3 is TGTGCCAGCAACAACCGCGGTACACAAGAGACCCAGTACTTC.

V and J are TRBV15 and TRBJ2-3, with D perhaps matching TRBD2 (5 bases). V lost 1 base to trimming and J lost 2 bases, with 10 bases between them. Germline V gives CDR1 LNHNV, CDR2 YYDKDF (reference sequence). The length of the CDR3 is 15 residues. In DNA, the CDR3 is TGTGCCACCAGCAGAGTAGGAGCGGCCACAGATACGCAGTATTTT. Amino acid sequence: CATSRVGAATDTQYF.

J is TRBJ2-3 and V is TRBV2; 8 bases fit TRBD2. CDR1 SNHLY and CDR2 FYNNEI come from the germline V gene. J lost 2 bases, V lost 6 bases, and 7 bases had no gene match. The CDR3 contains 15 residues. CDR3 residues: CASRGQRGSTDTQYF. The CDR3 nucleotides are TGTGCCAGCAGGGGTCAGCGGGGGTCCACAGATACGCAGTATTTT. Variable domain in full (rest from reference TRBV2 and TRBJ2-3): EPEVTQTPSHQVTQMGQEVILRCVPISNHLYFYWYRQILGQKVEFLVSFYNNEISEKSEIFDDQFSVERPDGSNFTLKIRSTKLEDSAMYFCASRGQRGSTDTQYFGPGTRLTVL.

This chain uses TRBV5-1 with TRBJ2-3, with D possibly TRBD2 on 6 matching bases. The CDR3 spans 14 residues. Trimming took 4 bases from V and 6 from J, leaving 15 bases between them. Germline values: CDR1 SGHRS, CDR2 YFSETQ. The CDR3 loop reads CASSVATSRDTQYF. CDR3 bases: TGCGCCAGCAGCGTGGCCACTAGCAGGGATACGCAGTATTTT.

This chain joins TRBV27 and TRBJ1-4; tentatively, D is TRBD1 (6 bases). Between the trimmed V and J ends, which lost 3 bases and 10 bases, there was a span of 21 bases. The CDR3 is 16 residues long. Germline loops: CDR1 MNHEY, CDR2 SMNVEV (reference sequence). CDR3 sequence reads: CASSFRQDRRLGKLFF. The CDR3 DNA sequence: TGTGCCAGCAGTTTCAGACAGGACCGCCGACTGGGAAAACTGTTTTTT.

V usage is TRBV6-1 and J usage is TRBJ2-5, with TRBD1 identical over 7 bases. The germline V gene encodes CDR1 MNHNS and CDR2 SASEGT. After removal of 4 bases from V and 2 bases from J, the junction contained 19 bases not matched to a gene. This CDR3 has 19 residues. Written as DNA, the CDR3 is TGTGCCAGCAGTGGACCCCATTCCATCGACAGGGTTCGACAAGAGACCCAGTACTTC. This encodes CASSGPHSIDRVRQETQYF.

The chain is built from TRBV5-1 and TRBJ2-3; D gene uncertain. The CDR3 contains 13 residues. CDR1 is SGHRS and CDR2 is YFSETQ in the germline V gene. Trimming removed 6 bases from V and 0 bases from J, with 8 bases in between. CDR3 in DNA: TGCGCCAGCATCGCAGGTAGCACAGATACGCAGTATTTT. This gives the protein CASIAGSTDTQYF.

Note on this clonotype: It may be a read error: a sequence one base away is much more abundant. The chain joins TRBV5-1 to TRBJ1-6; TRBD1 agrees at 9 bases. In germline, CDR1 is SGHRS, CDR2 YFSETQ. The V segment lost 0 bases and the J segment 9 bases; nucleotides outside the gene matches: 1. The CDR3 covers 14 residues. The CDR3 loop is CASSLETGGSPLHF. The CDR3 DNA reads TGCGCCAGCAGCTTGGAGACAGGGGGTTCACCCCTCCACTTT.

The J gene is TRBJ1-5, the V gene TRBV5-6, with 7 bases identical to TRBD1. The CDR3 runs to 15 residues. Per germline, CDR1 SGHDT and CDR2 YYEEEE. Trimming took 4 bases from V and 3 from J; bases not matched to a gene: 7. CDR3 sequence (DNA): TGTGCCAGCAGCGGCGACGGGACAGACAATCAGCCCCAGCATTTT. Its translation is CASSGDGTDNQPQHF.